The clone carrying this T cell receptor beta chain turned up a few times. Its antigen is unidentified. This entry is derived from a study of spatial heterogeneity in lung cancer. TCRdb reprocessed the 5' RACE reads with MiXCR, giving one entry per CDR3 protein. The sample lists roughly 15,000 distinct CDR3 sequences; approximately 4.5% were seen once. Time point indicated: sample taken at primary tumor resection. The study, taken as a whole, reports: Mutation tallies in tumors tracked expanded intratumoral alpha and beta TCR counts.

Trimming took off 6 bases at V and 8 bases at J, with 11 bases between the two ends. The CDR3 sequence is 12 residues long. CDR1 is MDHEN and CDR2 is SYDVKM in the germline V gene. This sample comprised lung tumor tissue, obtained at surgery. This TCR was recovered from a female donor with early-stage non-small cell lung cancer. The V and J genes are TRBV28 and TRBJ2-1; maybe TRBD2 (5 bases). This CDR3 reads CASRFLRDEQFF. For the CDR3, the DNA is TGTGCCAGCAGATTTCTGAGGGATGAGCAGTTCTTC.